This T cell receptor (beta chain) was sequenced during a study of shared clonotypes between healthy human individuals. The wider study: Each donor had three CD4 naive, three CD4 memory, two CD8 naive and one CD8 memory plate. General observations from the study: Against clonotypes common to all four donors, non-shared ones had lower generation probabilities.

In its sample, this clone was seen a few times. Its target is unknown. Per sorted-subset replicate PCR, input was approximately 200 ng DNA, representing tens of thousands of T cell genomes. This table comes from immunoSEQ multiplex PCR, and its TCRdb copy is limited to in-frame clones, with some not included. The sample gives over 2,000,000 clones, just over 90% of which show up once; about 1.6% is in the top ten. The CDR3 loop spans 13 amino acids. Germline V gene lookup returns CDR1 SQVTM and CDR2 ANQGSEA. V lost 0 bases and J 8 bases, leaving 13 bases between the germline ends. CD45RO-negative, CCR7-positively selected cells formed the naive CD8 fraction, excluding terminally differentiated effector memory CD45RA+ cells.

The rearrangement links TRBV29-1 to TRBJ1-2; D remains ambiguous. The clonotype was recovered from a man younger than 30 in good health. Some clones in this sample may be carry-over from other donors' samples. The sequenced sample was naive CD8+ T cells from PBMCs. The CDR3 nucleotides are TGCAGCGTTGAAGATTATTCAGGTTACGGCTACACCTTC. Translation gives CSVEDYSGYGYTF.